This T cell receptor beta chain emerged from a study of blood T cell repertoires in COVID-19. The germline V gene has CDR1 LNHDA and CDR2 SQIVND (reference sequence). This CDR3 contains 17 residues. Trimming cost V 2 bases and J 1 base, with 15 bases left between them. The repertoire was sequenced with immunoSEQ multiplex PCR; TCRdb's copy has only in-frame clones and lacks some. The table records tens of thousands of clones, 91% of them present only once. The sequence came from a man in his 60s with acute or convalescent COVID-19. The sample consisted of peripheral blood. The chain recombines TRBV19 with TRBJ2-4; D might be TRBD1 (5 bases). The CDR3 region is CASSITWAGFAKNIQYF. CDR3 in DNA: TGTGCCAGTAGTATAACCTGGGCAGGGTTTGCCAAAAACATTCAGTACTTC.